This TCR beta chain came from a study of shared clonotypes between healthy human individuals. Germline V gene data show CDR1 as SEHNR and CDR2 as FQNEAQ (reference sequence). The CDR3 consists of 15 residues. V was cut by 11 bases and J by 0 bases, with 17 bases left in between. The repertoire was sequenced with immunoSEQ multiplex PCR; TCRdb's copy has only in-frame clones and lacks some. The sample lists roughly 850,000 clones; 90% to 97% were seen once. In the naive CD8 group, cells lacked CD45RO and were positively selected for CCR7, so terminally differentiated effector memory CD45RA+ cells were left out.

This sequence was found in a man younger than 40 in good health. V gene TRBV7-9 combines with J gene TRBJ1-3; D is perhaps TRBD1 (5 bases). The sample comprised naive CD8+ T cells sorted from blood. The CDR3 DNA reads as TGTGCCCAGGGACTGACCATGCCCTCTGGAAACACCATATATTTT. It is translated as CAQGLTMPSGNTIYF.